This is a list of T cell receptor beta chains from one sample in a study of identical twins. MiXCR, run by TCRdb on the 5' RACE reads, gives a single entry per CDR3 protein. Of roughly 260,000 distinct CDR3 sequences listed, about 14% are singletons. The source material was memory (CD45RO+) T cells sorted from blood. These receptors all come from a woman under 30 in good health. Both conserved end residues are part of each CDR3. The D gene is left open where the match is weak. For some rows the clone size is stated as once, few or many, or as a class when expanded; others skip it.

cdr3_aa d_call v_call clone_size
CATGTSGQETQYF TRBD2 TRBV10-3 -
CASSLDMAVSGSRNEQFF TRBD2 TRBV5-1 -
CASSFQGGDTEAFF - TRBV7-9 -
CSARAGSTDTQYF - TRBV20-1 few
CASSRGGLTTEAFF - TRBV5-5 -
CSVEIQVTYEQYF - TRBV29-1 many
CASSFGGTDTQYF - TRBV7-9 few
CASSLDRGRRETQYF TRBD1 TRBV7-2 -
CASSHLLAGGNNGKTQYF TRBD2 TRBV3-1 -
CASSQDKGQPQHF - TRBV3-1 -
CASSQGVLNYGYTF TRBD1 TRBV27 -
CASSLGFSDTQYF - TRBV7-3 -
CASSQAGSTGELFF - TRBV4-1 many
CSAGRTGGNTEAFF TRBD1 TRBV20-1 many
CASSSSDGELFF - TRBV18 -
CASTRQYNQPQHF - TRBV19 few
CSVGSSSYNEQFF - TRBV29-1 -
CATSRASSQGGETQYF - TRBV15 -
CASSLGATGVPYEQYF - TRBV7-2 -
CASRLSSGYAGELFF TRBD2 TRBV7-2 many
CASRPGPKYRTYNEQFF - TRBV7-2 few
CASRLGGGSTGELFF - TRBV5-1 many
CASSSGGTDTQYF - TRBV5-1 many
CASIATGTGNTIYF TRBD1 TRBV6-1 -
CASSSGPNTGELFF - TRBV5-1 many
CASSVEGGPNTGELFF - TRBV9 -
CASSLGQRETQYF - TRBV7-2 few
CASTLTSGANVLTF - TRBV12-3/TRBV12-4 few
CASSPGGTANEQFF TRBD2 TRBV7-3 few
CASSSPSESTEAFF - TRBV6-5 -
CASSRGGGTSYYEQYF - TRBV5-1 -
CASSSGARGELFF - TRBV9 few
CASGIAERGYNEQFF - TRBV12-3/TRBV12-4 -
CSARVAGVNTGELFF TRBD2 TRBV20-1 many
CASSQAEDVYNSPLHF - TRBV4-1 few
CASSLRQGISYNEQFF TRBD1 TRBV5-5 many
CSVTTGPNEKLFF TRBD1 TRBV29-1 -
CASSLSRVAGHF - TRBV7-8 -
CASSLSQGPSYEQYF - TRBV7-8 many
CASSQFISSYEQYF - TRBV3-1 -
CASSQDVDVSTGELFF - TRBV3-1 few
CSARDRGTGANSPLHF TRBD1 TRBV20-1 few
CASSIDSGGSTDTQYF TRBD2 TRBV12-3/TRBV12-4 -